A selection of T cell receptor beta chains follows, all from one sample in a study of T cell repertoires and HLA-DP antigens. These TCRs are of unknown antigen specificity. TCRdb's table, derived via immunoSEQ multiplex PCR, lists solely in-frame clones and lacks some. The sample comprises around 100,000 clones, approximately 92% of which are singletons, and 0.27% rests with the top ten. Input material: CD4+ T cells from PBMCs. The source of these receptors is a woman under 30 in good health and CMV-seronegative. Both conserved end residues are trimmed from each CDR3. Each record gives: V gene, clone size, J gene, CDR3 protein. A row's size may be missing; if present it is once, few, many or a size class.

v_call: TRBV28
clone_size: -
j_call: TRBJ2-7
cdr3_aa: ASSLRLAKGPYEQY

v_call: TRBV18
clone_size: -
j_call: TRBJ1-5
cdr3_aa: ASSPEGISNQPQH

v_call: TRBV19
clone_size: -
j_call: TRBJ1-3
cdr3_aa: ASSPTPGRGAGNTIY

v_call: TRBV7-6
clone_size: -
j_call: TRBJ2-1
cdr3_aa: ASTLGEGLSNEQF

v_call: TRBV5-8
clone_size: -
j_call: TRBJ2-5
cdr3_aa: ASSSGLAGQETQY

v_call: TRBV27
clone_size: -
j_call: TRBJ2-7
cdr3_aa: ASSITPRNSYEQY

v_call: TRBV2
clone_size: -
j_call: TRBJ2-3
cdr3_aa: ASSDAAGNTDTQY

v_call: TRBV19
clone_size: -
j_call: TRBJ1-2
cdr3_aa: ASSPDGNYGYT

v_call: TRBV5-1
clone_size: -
j_call: TRBJ2-1
cdr3_aa: ASSLAVKRDEQF

v_call: TRBV9
clone_size: -
j_call: TRBJ2-1
cdr3_aa: ASSPGRGSYNEQF

v_call: TRBV20-1
clone_size: -
j_call: TRBJ1-2
cdr3_aa: SALFPSGYT

v_call: TRBV18
clone_size: -
j_call: TRBJ1-2
cdr3_aa: ASSPGADNYGYT

v_call: TRBV27
clone_size: -
j_call: TRBJ2-5
cdr3_aa: ASSPSRGRREVIWTQY

v_call: TRBV19
clone_size: once
j_call: TRBJ2-1
cdr3_aa: ASSERNSYNEQF

v_call: TRBV4-1
clone_size: -
j_call: TRBJ2-1
cdr3_aa: ASSQDPVGGYNEQF

v_call: TRBV5-1
clone_size: once
j_call: TRBJ2-7
cdr3_aa: ASSTAPTGAGDEQY